The 19 T cell receptor beta chains listed next were all sequenced from one sample in a study of T cell changes during pregnancy in multiple sclerosis. The data were produced by immunoSEQ multiplex PCR, yet TCRdb's version contains in-frame clones alone and is incomplete. The repertoire has 65,000 to 90,000 clones, around 94% of them found once; the top ten carry about 2.5%. The material sequenced was peripheral blood, taken before pregnancy. The source is a female donor with multiple sclerosis, enrolled in a pregnancy study.

The rearrangement uses TRBV27 and TRBJ1-1; the match to TRBD1 covers 8 bases. This CDR3 spans 15 amino acids. Germline-derived CDR1 and CDR2 are MNHEY and SMNVEV (reference sequence). The V and J ends lost 5 bases and 1 base, in that order; junction bases with no gene match: 6. The CDR3 nucleotides read TGTGCCAGCAGTGGGACAGGCCACTCGAACACTGAAGCTTTCTTT. Translation: CASSGTGHSNTEAFF.

The rearrangement links TRBV4-3 to TRBJ2-1, with 7 bases fitting TRBD2. V dropped 1 base and J dropped 2; count of bases not matched to a gene: 8. Germline CDR1 LGHNA, CDR2 YSLEER. The CDR3 is 17 residues long. The CDR3: CASSQAFVLAAYNEQFF. Here the CDR3 DNA reads TGCGCCAGCAGCCAAGCGTTTGTGCTAGCGGCCTACAATGAGCAGTTCTTC.

V and J are TRBV2 and TRBJ2-1, with no clear D. The CDR3 is 16 residues long. Germline V lookup: CDR1 SNHLY, CDR2 FYNNEI. V was clipped by 1 base and J by 3 bases, with 13 bases between them. The CDR3 spells CASSEGLVQLYNEQFF. The CDR3 DNA reads TGTGCCAGCAGTGAAGGTCTCGTACAGCTCTACAATGAGCAGTTCTTC.

This clone has just one count. The V gene is TRBV27, the J gene TRBJ2-7; tentatively, D is TRBD2 (5 bases). Germline CDR1 MNHEY, CDR2 SMNVEV (reference sequence). The CDR3 is 16 amino acids. V lost 0 bases to trimming and J lost 3 bases, with 15 bases between them. Here the CDR3 reads CASSLSPRTVFYEQYF. CDR3 coding DNA: TGTGCCAGCAGTTTATCTCCTCGGACTGTCTTCTACGAGCAGTACTTC.

The gene calls are TRBV18 and TRBJ1-5; TRBD1 is a possible D gene (5 bases). Germline V lookup: CDR1 KGHSH, CDR2 LQKENI. This CDR3 is built from 18 residues. The V end lost 2 bases, the J end lost 1 base, and 18 bases lay between the germline ends. This CDR3 reads CASSPNRVGAGSNQPQHF. The CDR3 DNA reads as TGTGCCAGCTCACCAAATAGGGTAGGGGCTGGAAGCAATCAGCCCCAGCATTTT.

The count of this clone is one. The chain uses TRBV7-2 and TRBJ2-1; tentative D call: TRBD2 (5 bases). Between the trimmed V and J ends, which lost 1 base and 5 bases, there was a span of 18 bases. The CDR3 length is 17 residues. Germline loops: CDR1 SGHTA, CDR2 FQGNSA. CDR3 protein: CASSLVFGGRRNNEQFF. As DNA, the CDR3 is TGTGCCAGCAGCTTAGTATTTGGTGGGAGAAGGAACAATGAGCAGTTCTTC.

CDR3 residues: CASSPGQGYGYTF. CDR3 bases: TGTGCCAGCAGCCCCGGACAGGGCTATGGCTACACCTTC. The chain couples TRBV13 to TRBJ1-2; 8 bases fit TRBD1. Trimming at V came to 5 bases and at J to 4 bases, leaving 3 bases not matched to a gene. The CDR3 runs to 13 residues. Germline V gene data show CDR1 as PRHDT and CDR2 as FYEKMQ (reference sequence).

The chain uses TRBV19 and TRBJ2-3, with 9 nucleotides matching TRBD1. Germline-derived CDR1 and CDR2 are LNHDA and SQIVND (reference sequence). The CDR3 runs 14 residues. With 4 bases clipped from V and 4 bases from J, the junction kept 3 bases outside the gene matches. CDR3 residues: CASSKGTGSDTQYF. The CDR3 DNA reads TGTGCCAGTAGTAAGGGGACAGGGTCAGATACGCAGTATTTT.

In regard to this clone: The germline gene is not matched at one end of the junction; a read error may be the cause. This chain links TRBV7-3 with TRBJ2-1; 11 nucleotides line up with TRBD2. Germline lookup yields CDR1 SGHTA and CDR2 FQGTGA. The length of the CDR3 is 16 residues. The DNA for the CDR3 is TGTGCCAGCAGCCTAACCGGGACTAGCGGTAACAATGAGCAGTTCTTC. It yields the protein CASSLTGTSGNNEQFF.

The chain has TRBV4-1 and TRBJ2-7; 11 bases match TRBD2. The germline gives CDR1 MGHRA, CDR2 YSYEKL. V lost 4 bases to trimming and J lost 0 bases; unmatched junction nucleotides: 2. The CDR3 runs 15 residues. CDR3 residues: CASSLGTSGSYEQYF. The CDR3 coding sequence is TGCGCCAGCAGCCTCGGGACTAGCGGCTCCTACGAGCAGTACTTC.

In its sample, this clone was seen once. The rearrangement links TRBV18 to TRBJ1-3; no clear D. Germline V gives CDR1 KGHSH, CDR2 LQKENI. The V end was cut by 6 bases, the J end by 0 bases, with 12 bases between. The CDR3 totals 15 residues. This CDR3 is CASSPTVRSGNTIYF. In DNA form, the CDR3 reads TGTGCCAGCTCCCCTACTGTCCGCTCTGGAAACACCATATATTTT.

This clone was detected only once. The gene calls are TRBV19 and TRBJ2-7; 10 positions match TRBD1. The germline gives CDR1 LNHDA, CDR2 SQIVND (reference sequence). CDR3 length: 17 residues. After removal of 1 base from V and 6 bases from J, the junction contained 12 bases not matched to a gene. The CDR3 DNA reads TGTGCCAGTAGTATAGTTCTACCGGACAGGGGGTTGAGCGAGCAGTACTTC. Translating it yields CASSIVLPDRGLSEQYF.

This clone has only a few counts. V and J are TRBV5-6 and TRBJ1-2, with 12 bases identical to TRBD1. CDR3 size: 14 residues. Germline V gene data show CDR1 as SGHDT and CDR2 as YYEEEE. V lost 3 bases to trimming and J lost 6 bases; unmatched junction nucleotides: 3. For the CDR3, the DNA is TGTGCCAGCAGCTCGGGGACAGGGGGCCATGGCTACACCTTC. It specifies CASSSGTGGHGYTF.

This clone has only one observation. The chain couples TRBV5-1 to TRBJ1-2; D is unresolved. Trimming cost V 4 bases and J 7 bases, with 17 bases left between them. The length of the CDR3 is 14 residues. Germline V gene sequence: CDR1 SGHRS, CDR2 YFSETQ. The CDR3 sequence: CASSPAQGGSGYTF. CDR3 DNA: TGCGCCAGCAGCCCGGCCCAAGGAGGAAGTGGCTACACCTTC. The full variable domain, with the rest looked up from reference TRBV5-1 and TRBJ1-2, is KAGVTQTPRYLIKTRGQQVTLSCSPISGHRSVSWYQQTPGQGLQFLFEYFSETQRNKGNFPGRFSGRQFSNSRSEMNVSTLELGDSALYLCASSPAQGGSGYTFGSGTRLTVV.

The V gene is TRBV6-6, the J gene TRBJ2-2; D uncertain. V dropped 10 bases and J dropped 0 bases, with 9 bases sitting between them. In germline, CDR1 is MNHNY, CDR2 SVGAGI (reference sequence). The CDR3 runs 13 residues. The CDR3 is CATSGSNTGELFF. The CDR3 coding sequence is TGTGCCACCTCAGGTTCGAACACCGGGGAGCTGTTTTTT.

The chain carries TRBV27 and TRBJ2-7; 12 bases agree with TRBD2. The CDR3 is 15 residues long. CDR1 and CDR2 from the germline V gene are MNHEY and SMNVEV (reference sequence). J was trimmed by 5 bases and V by 0 bases; bases with no gene match: 2. The CDR3 loop reads CASSLSTSGRNEQYF. CDR3 in DNA: TGTGCCAGCAGTTTATCGACTAGCGGGAGAAACGAGCAGTACTTC.

The V and J genes are TRBV14 and TRBJ1-1; 7 positions agree with TRBD1. This CDR3 has 17 residues. Trimming cost V 4 bases and J 2 bases; bases outside gene matches: 13. CDR1 and CDR2 from the germline V gene are SGHDN and FVKESK. Here the CDR3 reads CASSREGGRGLNTEAFF. CDR3 nucleotides: TGTGCCAGCAGCCGTGAAGGGGGCAGGGGCCTTAACACTGAAGCTTTCTTT.

The J gene is TRBJ2-7, the V gene TRBV2; 7 bases map to TRBD2. The CDR3 is 14 amino acids. V shed 3 bases, J shed 3 bases, and the junction held 5 bases outside the gene matches. CDR1 and CDR2 from the germline V gene are SNHLY and FYNNEI. The CDR3 reads CASSEGTTYYEQYF. The CDR3 bases are TGTGCCAGCAGTGAGGGGACTACCTACTACGAGCAGTACTTC.

J is TRBJ2-2 and V is TRBV11-2; 7 nucleotides agree with TRBD2. This CDR3 spans 15 amino acids. V gave up 2 bases and J gave up 5 bases; unmatched junction bases: 5. Germline assignment: CDR1 SGHAT and CDR2 FQNNGV. The CDR3 region has the DNA TGTGCCAGCAGCTTACCTAGCGGTGGAACCGGGGAGCTGTTTTTT. Protein: CASSLPSGGTGELFF.